This T cell receptor beta chain was profiled in a study of beta chain features in type 1 diabetes. A remark on this clone: The antigen remains undetermined.

Expressed TCRB transcripts were sequenced because the isolated RNA had all been reverse transcribed beforehand. Method: immunoSEQ multiplex PCR; TCRdb's copy keeps in-frame clones and lacks some. The data show a few hundred thousand clones, 9.5% to 10% seen once. Study-wide findings and caveats: Shortening that was moderate but significant affected the TCRB CDR3s of Type 1 diabetes patients in all four CD4+ subsets. Researchers reported that naive, central memory and Treg TCRB repertoires appeared more similar in patients than in healthy donors.

V lost 5 bases, J lost 5 bases, and 21 bases lay in between. This CDR3 contains 16 residues. Germline V gene sequence: CDR1 PRHDT, CDR2 FYEKMQ (reference sequence). Sequencing input: central memory CD4+ T cells from blood. The receptor was isolated from a man younger than 45 with type 1 diabetes. The chain combines TRBV13 with TRBJ2-5; TRBD2 might be the D (6 bases). CDR3 nucleotide sequence: TGTGCCAGCAGCCCACCCCCGGGACCCCGGGAGGAGACCCAGTACTTC. Translated: CASSPPPGPREETQYF. Full variable domain (missing parts from reference TRBV13 and TRBJ2-5): AAGVIQSPRHLIKEKRETATLKCYPIPRHDTVYWYQQGPGQDPQFLISFYEKMQSDKGSIPDRFSAQQFSDYHSELNMSSLELGDSALYFCASSPPPGPREETQYFGPGTRLLVL.